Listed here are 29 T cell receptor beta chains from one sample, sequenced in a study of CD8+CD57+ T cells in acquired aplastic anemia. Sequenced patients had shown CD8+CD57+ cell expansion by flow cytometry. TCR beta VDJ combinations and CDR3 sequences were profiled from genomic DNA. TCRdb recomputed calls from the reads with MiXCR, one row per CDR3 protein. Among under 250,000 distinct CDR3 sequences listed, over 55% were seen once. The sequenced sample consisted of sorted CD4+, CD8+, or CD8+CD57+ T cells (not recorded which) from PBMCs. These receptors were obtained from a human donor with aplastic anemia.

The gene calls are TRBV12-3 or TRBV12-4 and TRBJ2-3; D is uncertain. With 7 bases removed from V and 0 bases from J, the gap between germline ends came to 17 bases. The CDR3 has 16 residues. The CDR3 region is CASTFALKASTDTQYF. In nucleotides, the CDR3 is TGTGCCAGCACCTTTGCTTTAAAAGCTAGCACAGATACGCAGTATTTT.

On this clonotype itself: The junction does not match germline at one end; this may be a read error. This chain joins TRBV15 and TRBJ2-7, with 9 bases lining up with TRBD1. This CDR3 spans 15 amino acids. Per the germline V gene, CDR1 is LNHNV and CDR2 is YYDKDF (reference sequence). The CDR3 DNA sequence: TGTGTCACCAGCAGATACGGGACAGGGCTGAACGAGCAGTACTTC. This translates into CVTSRYGTGLNEQYF.

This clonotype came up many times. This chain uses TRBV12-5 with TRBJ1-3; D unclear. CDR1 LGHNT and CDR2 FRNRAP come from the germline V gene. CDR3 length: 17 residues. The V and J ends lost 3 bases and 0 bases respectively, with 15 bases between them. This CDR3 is CASGFRTESFSGNTIYF. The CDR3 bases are TGTGCTAGTGGTTTCCGGACGGAATCCTTCTCTGGAAACACCATATATTTT.

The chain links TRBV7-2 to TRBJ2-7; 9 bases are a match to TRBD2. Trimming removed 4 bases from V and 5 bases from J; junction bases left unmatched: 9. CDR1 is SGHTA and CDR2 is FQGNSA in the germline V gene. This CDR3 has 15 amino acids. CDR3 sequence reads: CASSWAGGEWDEQYF. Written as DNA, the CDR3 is TGTGCCAGCAGCTGGGCGGGAGGGGAGTGGGACGAGCAGTACTTC.

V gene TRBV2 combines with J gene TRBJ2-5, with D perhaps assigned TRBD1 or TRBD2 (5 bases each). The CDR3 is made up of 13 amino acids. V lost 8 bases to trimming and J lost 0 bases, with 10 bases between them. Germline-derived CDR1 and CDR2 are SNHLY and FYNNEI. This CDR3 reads CASLGRNQETQYF. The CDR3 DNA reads TGTGCCAGCCTGGGACGCAACCAAGAGACCCAGTACTTC.

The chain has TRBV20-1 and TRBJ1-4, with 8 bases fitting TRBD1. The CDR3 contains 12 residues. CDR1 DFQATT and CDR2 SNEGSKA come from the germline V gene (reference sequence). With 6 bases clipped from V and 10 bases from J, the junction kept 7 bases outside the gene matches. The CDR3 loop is CSAADRGGKLFF. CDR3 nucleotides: TGCAGTGCGGCAGACAGGGGAGGAAAACTGTTTTTT.

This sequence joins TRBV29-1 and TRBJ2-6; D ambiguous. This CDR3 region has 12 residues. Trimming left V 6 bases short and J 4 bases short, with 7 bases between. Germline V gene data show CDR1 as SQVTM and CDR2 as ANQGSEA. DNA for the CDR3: TGCAGCGTATGGACCGGGGCCAACGTCCTGACTTTC. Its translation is CSVWTGANVLTF.

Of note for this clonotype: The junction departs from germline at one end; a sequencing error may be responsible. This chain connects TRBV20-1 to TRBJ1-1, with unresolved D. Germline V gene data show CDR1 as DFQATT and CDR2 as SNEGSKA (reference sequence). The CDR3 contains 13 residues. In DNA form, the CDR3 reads TGCAGTGCCACCGGAGACATGAACACTGGAGCTTTCTTT. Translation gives CSATGDMNTGAFF.

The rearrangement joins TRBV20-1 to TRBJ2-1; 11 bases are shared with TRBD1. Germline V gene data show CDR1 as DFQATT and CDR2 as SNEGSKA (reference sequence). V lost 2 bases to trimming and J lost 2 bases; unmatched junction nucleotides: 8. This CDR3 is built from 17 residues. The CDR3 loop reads CSARTGQGGNTYNEQFF. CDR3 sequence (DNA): TGCAGTGCTAGAACGGGACAGGGGGGTAACACCTACAATGAGCAGTTCTTC.

DNA of the CDR3: TGTGCCAGCACCGAGGGACTCGACTATGGCTACACCTTC. It encodes CASTEGLDYGYTF. The V and J genes are TRBV19 and TRBJ1-2; D possibly corresponds to TRBD1 (5 bases). This CDR3 contains 13 residues. Per germline, CDR1 LNHDA and CDR2 SQIVND (reference sequence). The V and J ends lost 9 bases and 3 bases respectively, with 14 bases between them. Drawing the rest from reference TRBV19 and TRBJ1-2, the complete variable domain is DGGITQSPKYLFRKEGQNVTLSCEQNLNHDAMYWYRQDPGQGLRLIYYSQIVNDFQKGDIAEGYSVSREKKESFPLTVTSAQKNPTAFYLCASTEGLDYGYTFGSGTRLTVV.

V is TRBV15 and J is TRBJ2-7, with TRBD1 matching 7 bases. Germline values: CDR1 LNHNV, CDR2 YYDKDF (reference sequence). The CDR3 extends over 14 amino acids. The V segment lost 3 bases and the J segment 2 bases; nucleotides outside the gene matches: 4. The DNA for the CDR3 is TGTGCCACCAGCAGTTGGGACAGCCCCTACGAGCAGTACTTC. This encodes CATSSWDSPYEQYF. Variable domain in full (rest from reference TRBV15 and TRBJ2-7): DAMVIQNPRYQVTQFGKPVTLSCSQTLNHNVMYWYQQKSSQAPKLLFHYYDKDFNNEADTPDNFQSRRPNTSFCFLDIRSPGLGDTAMYLCATSSWDSPYEQYFGPGTRLTVT.

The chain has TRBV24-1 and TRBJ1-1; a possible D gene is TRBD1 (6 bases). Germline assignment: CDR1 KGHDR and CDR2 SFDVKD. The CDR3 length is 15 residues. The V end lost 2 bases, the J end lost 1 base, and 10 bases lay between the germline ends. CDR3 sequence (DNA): TGTGCCACCAGTGATTCGGTGACAGGGAACACTGAAGCTTTCTTT. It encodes CATSDSVTGNTEAFF.

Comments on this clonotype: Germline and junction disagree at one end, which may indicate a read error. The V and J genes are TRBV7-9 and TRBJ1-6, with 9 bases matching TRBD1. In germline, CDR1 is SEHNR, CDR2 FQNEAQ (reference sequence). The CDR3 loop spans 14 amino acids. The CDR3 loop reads CTSSRGQGLSPLHF. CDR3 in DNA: TGTACCAGCAGCCGGGGACAGGGACTCTCACCCCTCCACTTT.

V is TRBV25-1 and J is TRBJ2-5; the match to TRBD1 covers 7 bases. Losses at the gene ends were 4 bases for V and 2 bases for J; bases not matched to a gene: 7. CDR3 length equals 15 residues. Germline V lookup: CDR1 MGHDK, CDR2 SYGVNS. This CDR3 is CASSGGPGGQETQYF. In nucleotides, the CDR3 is TGTGCCAGCAGTGGGGGTCCAGGGGGACAAGAGACCCAGTACTTC. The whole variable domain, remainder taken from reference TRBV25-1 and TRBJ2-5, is EADIYQTPRYLVIGTGKKITLECSQTMGHDKMYWYQQDPGMELHLIHYSYGVNSTEKGDLSSESTVSRIRTEHFPLTLESARPSHTSQYLCASSGGPGGQETQYFGPGTRLLVL.

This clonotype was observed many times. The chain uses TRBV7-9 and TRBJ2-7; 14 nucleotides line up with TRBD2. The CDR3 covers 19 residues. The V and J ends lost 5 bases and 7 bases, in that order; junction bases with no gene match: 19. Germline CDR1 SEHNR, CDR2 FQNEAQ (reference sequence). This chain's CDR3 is CASSRHGTSGGPVLWEQYF. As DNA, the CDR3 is TGTGCCAGCAGCCGACACGGGACTAGCGGGGGCCCGGTACTGTGGGAGCAGTACTTC.

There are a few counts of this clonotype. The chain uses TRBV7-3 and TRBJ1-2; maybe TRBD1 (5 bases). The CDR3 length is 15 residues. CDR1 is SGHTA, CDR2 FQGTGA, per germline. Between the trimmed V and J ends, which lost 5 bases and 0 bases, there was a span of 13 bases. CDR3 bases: TGTGCCAGCAGCCCGGGACCGACTACTAACTATGGCTACACCTTC. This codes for CASSPGPTTNYGYTF.

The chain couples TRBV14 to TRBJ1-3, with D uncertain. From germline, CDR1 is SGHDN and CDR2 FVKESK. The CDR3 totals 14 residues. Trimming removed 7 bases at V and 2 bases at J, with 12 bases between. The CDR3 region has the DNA TGTGCCAGCACCCCCGGCGGCCCTGGAAACACCATATATTTT. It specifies CASTPGGPGNTIYF.

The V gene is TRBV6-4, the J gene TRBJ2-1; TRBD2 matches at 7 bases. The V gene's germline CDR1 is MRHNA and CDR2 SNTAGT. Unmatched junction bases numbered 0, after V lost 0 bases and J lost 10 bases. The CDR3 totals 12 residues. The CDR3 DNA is TGTGCCAGCAGTGACTCCGGGGGGGAGCAGTTCTTC. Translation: CASSDSGGEQFF.

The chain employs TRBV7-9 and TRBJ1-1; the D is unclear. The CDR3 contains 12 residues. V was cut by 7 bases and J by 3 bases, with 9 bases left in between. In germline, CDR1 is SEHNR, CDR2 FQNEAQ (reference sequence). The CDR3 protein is CASTLQDTEAFF. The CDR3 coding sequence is TGTGCCAGCACCCTCCAGGACACTGAAGCTTTCTTT.

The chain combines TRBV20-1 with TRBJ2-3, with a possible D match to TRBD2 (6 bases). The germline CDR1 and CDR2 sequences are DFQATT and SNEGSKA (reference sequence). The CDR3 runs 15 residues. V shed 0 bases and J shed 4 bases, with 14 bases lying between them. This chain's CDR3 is CSARDPAGFADTQYF. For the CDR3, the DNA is TGCAGTGCTAGAGATCCGGCGGGATTCGCAGATACGCAGTATTTT.

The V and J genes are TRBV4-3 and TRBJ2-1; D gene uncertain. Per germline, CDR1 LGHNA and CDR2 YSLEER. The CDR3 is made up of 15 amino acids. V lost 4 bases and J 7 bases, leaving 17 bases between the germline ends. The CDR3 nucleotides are TGCGCCAGCAGCCGCCCACATAACAGTCGGAATGAGCAGTTCTTC. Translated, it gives CASSRPHNSRNEQFF.

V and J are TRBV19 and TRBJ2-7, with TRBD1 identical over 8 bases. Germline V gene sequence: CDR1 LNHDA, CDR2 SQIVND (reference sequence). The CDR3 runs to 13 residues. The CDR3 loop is CAVAGQGSYEQYF. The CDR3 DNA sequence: TGTGCGGTGGCCGGACAGGGATCCTACGAGCAGTACTTC.

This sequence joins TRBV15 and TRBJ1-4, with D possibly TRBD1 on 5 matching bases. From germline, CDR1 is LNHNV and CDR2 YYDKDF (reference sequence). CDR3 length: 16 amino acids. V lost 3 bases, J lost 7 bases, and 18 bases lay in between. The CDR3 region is CATSSSRSGPGEKLFF. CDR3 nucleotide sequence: TGTGCCACCAGCAGCTCCAGGTCGGGGCCTGGTGAAAAACTGTTTTTT. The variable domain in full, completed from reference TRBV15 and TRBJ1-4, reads DAMVIQNPRYQVTQFGKPVTLSCSQTLNHNVMYWYQQKSSQAPKLLFHYYDKDFNNEADTPDNFQSRRPNTSFCFLDIRSPGLGDTAMYLCATSSSRSGPGEKLFFGSGTQLSVL.

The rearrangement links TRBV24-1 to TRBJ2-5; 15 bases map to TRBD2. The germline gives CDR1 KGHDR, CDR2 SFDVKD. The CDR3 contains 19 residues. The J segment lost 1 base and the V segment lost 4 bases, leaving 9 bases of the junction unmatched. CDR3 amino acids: CATSDFRTSGGGSQETQYF. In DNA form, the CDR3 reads TGTGCCACCAGTGACTTTAGGACTAGCGGGGGGGGGAGCCAAGAGACCCAGTACTTC.

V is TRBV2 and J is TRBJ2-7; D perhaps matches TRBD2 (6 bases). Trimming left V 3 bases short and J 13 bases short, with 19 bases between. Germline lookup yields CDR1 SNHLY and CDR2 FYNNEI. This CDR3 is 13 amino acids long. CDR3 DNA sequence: TGTGCCAGCAGTGACGAGAGGGAGGACCCATATTACTTC. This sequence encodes CASSDEREDPYYF.

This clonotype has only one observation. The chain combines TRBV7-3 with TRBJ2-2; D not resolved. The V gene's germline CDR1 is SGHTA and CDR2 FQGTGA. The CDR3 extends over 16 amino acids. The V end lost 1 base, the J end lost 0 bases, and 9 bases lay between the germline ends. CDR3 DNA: TGTGCCAGCAGCTTAAGGCCGGAATCGAACACCGGGGAGCTGTTTTTT. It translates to CASSLRPESNTGELFF.

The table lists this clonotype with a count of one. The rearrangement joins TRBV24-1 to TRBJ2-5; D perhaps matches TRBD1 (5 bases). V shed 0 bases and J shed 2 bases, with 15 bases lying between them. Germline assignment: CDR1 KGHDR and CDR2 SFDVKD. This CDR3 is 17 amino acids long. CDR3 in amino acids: CATSDLGRDSPQETQYF. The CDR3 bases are TGTGCCACCAGTGATTTGGGCAGAGACAGCCCACAAGAGACCCAGTACTTC.

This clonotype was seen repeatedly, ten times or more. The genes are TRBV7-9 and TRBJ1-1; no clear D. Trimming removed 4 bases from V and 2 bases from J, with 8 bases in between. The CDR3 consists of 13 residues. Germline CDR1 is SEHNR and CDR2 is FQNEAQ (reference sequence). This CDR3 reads CASSSFSNTEAFF. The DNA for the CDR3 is TGTGCCAGCAGCTCATTTTCAAACACTGAAGCTTTCTTT. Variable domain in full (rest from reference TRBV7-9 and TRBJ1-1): DTGVSQNPRHKITKRGQNVTFRCDPISEHNRLYWYRQTLGQGPEFLTYFQNEAQLEKSRLLSDRFSAERPKGSFSTLEIQRTEQGDSAMYLCASSSFSNTEAFFGQGTRLTVV.

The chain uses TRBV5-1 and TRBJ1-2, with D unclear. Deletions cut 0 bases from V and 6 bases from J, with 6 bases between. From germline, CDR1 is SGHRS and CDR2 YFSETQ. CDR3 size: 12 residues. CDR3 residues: CASSLEDNGYTF. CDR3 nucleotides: TGCGCCAGCAGCTTGGAGGATAATGGCTACACCTTC.